Below, 16 T cell receptor beta chains from the same sample are listed, as sequenced in a study of blood T cell repertoires in COVID-19. The protocol was immunoSEQ multiplex PCR, while the TCRdb copy is restricted to in-frame clones and leaves out a portion. The sample includes 45,000 to 60,000 clones, around four fifths seen only once; the top ten take roughly 12%. The specimen was peripheral blood. The receptors come from a human donor in a cohort sampled during active COVID-19.

The chain couples TRBV5-6 to TRBJ2-7, with 8 bases that match TRBD1. Germline CDR1 SGHDT, CDR2 YYEEEE. This CDR3 spans 14 amino acids. Trimming cost V 4 bases and J 3 bases; bases outside gene matches: 6. The CDR3 DNA sequence: TGTGCCAGCAGCCCCGGACAGGGATACTACGAGCAGTACTTC. Its protein product is CASSPGQGYYEQYF.

This chain uses TRBV5-1 with TRBJ1-4; 7 nucleotides agree with TRBD1. Germline loops: CDR1 SGHRS, CDR2 YFSETQ. V trimming: 2 bases; J trimming: 8 bases; junction bases outside the gene matches: 6. This CDR3 region has 14 residues. The CDR3 reads CASSFTGDTEKLFF. The CDR3 bases are TGCGCCAGCAGCTTCACAGGGGATACGGAAAAACTGTTTTTT.

The chain carries TRBV11-3 and TRBJ2-5; D perhaps matches TRBD1 (7 bases). From germline, CDR1 is SGHNT and CDR2 YENEEA. The V and J ends lost 1 base and 0 bases respectively, with 9 bases between them. CDR3 length: 15 residues. The CDR3 DNA sequence: TGTGCCAGCAGCTTAGGCGGGACAGACCAAGAGACCCAGTACTTC. As protein: CASSLGGTDQETQYF.

The rearrangement uses TRBV15 and TRBJ1-4, with D possibly matching TRBD1 (5 bases). The CDR3 consists of 17 residues. Per germline, CDR1 LNHNV and CDR2 YYDKDF (reference sequence). V lost 7 bases to trimming and J lost 6 bases, with 24 bases between them. The CDR3 reads CATTRRKGNEQYEKLFF. The DNA for the CDR3 is TGTGCCACCACCAGGAGGAAGGGGAATGAACAATATGAAAAACTGTTTTTT.

The rearrangement uses TRBV4-3 and TRBJ1-2; TRBD1 matches at 8 bases. This CDR3 is built from 15 residues. V gave up 8 bases and J gave up 6 bases; unmatched junction bases: 14. CDR1 is LGHNA, CDR2 YSLEER, per germline. The CDR3 loop is CASRNSRTGLNGYTF. Written as DNA, the CDR3 is TGCGCCAGCCGGAACTCTAGGACAGGGTTGAATGGCTACACCTTC.

This clone was detected a few times. Here the CDR3 DNA reads TGTGCCAGCTCACAGGGGGCGAATAACTATGGCTACACCTTC. Amino acid sequence: CASSQGANNYGYTF. This chain connects TRBV18 to TRBJ1-2, with 7 bases aligning to TRBD1. Germline V gives CDR1 KGHSH, CDR2 LQKENI. This CDR3 region has 14 residues. Trimming took 4 bases from V and 1 from J; bases not matched to a gene: 3.

The rearrangement uses TRBV5-4 and TRBJ1-3, with a weak D call TRBD1 (6 bases). Germline V CDR1 and CDR2: SGHNT, YYREEE (reference sequence). CDR3 size: 16 residues. V shed 0 bases and J shed 0 bases, with 10 bases lying between them. CDR3 region: CASSLGGQNSGNTIYF. As DNA, the CDR3 is TGTGCCAGCAGCTTGGGAGGACAGAACTCTGGAAACACCATATATTTT.

This chain connects TRBV7-2 to TRBJ1-2; no firm D call. The V gene's germline CDR1 is SGHTA and CDR2 FQGNSA. CDR3 length equals 15 residues. V dropped 0 bases and J dropped 5 bases, with 13 bases sitting between them. CDR3 in amino acids: CASSLAPDSWYGYTF. CDR3 coding DNA: TGTGCCAGCAGCTTAGCGCCAGATTCTTGGTATGGCTACACCTTC.

This rearrangement joins TRBV7-9 to TRBJ2-5, with TRBD1 matching over 11 bases. This CDR3 comprises 16 residues. Unmatched junction bases numbered 6, after V lost 0 bases and J lost 6 bases. From germline, CDR1 is SEHNR and CDR2 FQNEAQ (reference sequence). CDR3 in amino acids: CASSLADRGQAKTQYF. CDR3 sequence (DNA): TGTGCCAGCAGCTTAGCGGACAGGGGGCAGGCGAAGACCCAGTACTTC. Full variable domain (missing parts from reference TRBV7-9 and TRBJ2-5): DTGVSQNPRHKITKRGQNVTFRCDPISEHNRLYWYRQTLGQGPEFLTYFQNEAQLEKSRLLSDRFSAERPKGSFSTLEIQRTEQGDSAMYLCASSLADRGQAKTQYFGPGTRLLVL.

The V call is TRBV7-3, the J call TRBJ2-5; a weak D match, TRBD1 (6 bases). CDR3 length: 15 amino acids. Germline values: CDR1 SGHTA, CDR2 FQGTGA. Trimming removed 2 bases from V and 3 bases from J, with 13 bases in between. CDR3 region: CASSLFGTPKETQYF. The DNA of the CDR3 is TGTGCCAGCAGCTTATTCGGGACACCAAAAGAGACCCAGTACTTC.

The table lists this clone with a count of one. Relative to the germline gene, one junction end is altered; a read error may explain this. The chain combines TRBV6-2 or TRBV6-3 with TRBJ2-3, with TRBD2 identical over 12 bases. Germline V lookup: CDR1 MNHEY, CDR2 SVGEGT. There are 12 residues in the CDR3. The CDR3 region is CASSYGLAGGHF. The CDR3 DNA reads as TGTGCCAGCAGTTACGGTCTAGCGGGGGGGCATTTT.

A note on this clone: One junction end does not reproduce the germline sequence, and a read error may be involved. V is TRBV24-1 and J is TRBJ1-2; no definite D call. Germline V lookup: CDR1 KGHDR, CDR2 SFDVKD. This CDR3 has 11 residues. Written as DNA, the CDR3 is TGTGCCACCAGTGATTTATTAGAAACCTACTTC. Translated, it gives CATSDLLETYF.

The genes are TRBV24-1 and TRBJ1-5; 9 bases map to TRBD1. The germline V gene has CDR1 KGHDR and CDR2 SFDVKD. The length of the CDR3 is 17 residues. The J segment lost 2 bases and the V segment lost 3 bases, leaving 7 bases of the junction unmatched. The chain's CDR3 is CATSDNSRDRGNQPQHF. The CDR3 nucleotides are TGTGCCACCAGTGATAATTCCCGGGACAGGGGCAATCAGCCCCAGCATTTT.

This clone was recorded a few times. The CDR3 DNA follows: TGTGCCATCAGTGAGGGAGGGGCGGGTGAAAAACTGTTTTTT. Amino acids: CAISEGGAGEKLFF. The genes are TRBV10-3 and TRBJ1-4, with D possibly matching TRBD1 (5 bases). V gave up 2 bases and J gave up 7 bases, with 11 bases separating them. Germline assignment: CDR1 ENHRY and CDR2 SYGVKD. The CDR3 is 14 amino acids.

This chain uses TRBV4-2 with TRBJ1-4; 7 bases fit TRBD1. The CDR3 runs 16 residues. V gave up 3 bases and J gave up 8 bases; unmatched junction bases: 12. The germline V gene has CDR1 LGHNA and CDR2 YNFKEQ. The CDR3 reads CASSQQGQTASEKLFF. Here the CDR3 DNA reads TGTGCCAGCAGCCAGCAGGGACAGACGGCTTCCGAAAAACTGTTTTTT.

The genes are TRBV7-2 and TRBJ2-7, with 9 bases fitting TRBD1. The germline V gene encodes CDR1 SGHTA and CDR2 FQGNSA. Losses at the gene ends were 4 bases for V and 6 bases for J; bases not matched to a gene: 4. The CDR3 sequence is 13 residues long. The CDR3 DNA follows: TGTGCCAGCAGCTCGGGACAGGGTAGCGAGCAGTACTTC. Protein: CASSSGQGSEQYF.